This TCR beta chain came from a study of cytomegalovirus exposure and HLA in healthy donors. Concerning this clone itself: Its antigen is undetermined.

Overall study results and limits: Most sequenced TCRs were rare (though some public TCRs occurred in many donors). Cytomegalovirus-associated TCR beta chains were listed, numbering some 150. In vitro work confirmed that a few CMV-associated chains recognize CMV antigens.

Sequenced by immunoSEQ multiplex PCR; TCRdb stores in-frame clones only, minus some. Among around 250,000 clones listed, roughly 89% were seen once. Trimming removed 4 bases from V and 15 bases from J, with 19 bases in between. Germline CDR1 reads MGHRA; CDR2 reads YSYEKL. CDR3 length: 14 amino acids. The TCR originated in a woman aged 18-29 years in good health and CMV-seronegative. Sequences were obtained from PBMCs. The chain uses TRBV4-1 and TRBJ1-6; no clear D gene. The CDR3 loop reads CASSRVRGRESLHF. The DNA of the CDR3 is TGCGCCAGCAGCCGCGTCCGAGGGCGGGAGAGCCTCCACTTT.